This T cell receptor beta chain appears in the sequencing data of a study of early T cells in non-severe SARS-CoV-2 infection. Study-level background: Sequencing was performed on bulk RNA from unsorted whole blood, leaving chains unpaired. Broader study findings: Matches to VDJdb favored anti-spike CD8 responses and missed private and CD4 specificities.

Individual cDNA molecules received unique molecular identifiers. TCRdb independently ran MiXCR on the 5' RACE reads; one entry per CDR3 protein. The table includes 29,000 or so distinct CDR3 sequences, about 5% detected once. The V end lost 4 bases, the J end lost 6 bases, and 6 bases lay between the germline ends. This CDR3 comprises 12 residues. Germline V CDR1 and CDR2: LGHNA, YNFKEQ. As concerns this clonotype: Its antigen is as yet unknown.

This chain connects TRBV4-2 to TRBJ2-2; D is ambiguous. This sequence originates from an adult who was a healthcare worker with PCR-confirmed SARS-CoV-2 infection or an uninfected control (not recorded which). Sequencing was carried out using whole blood. CDR3 in DNA: TGTGCCAGCAGCCTCCCAGCCGGGGAGCTGTTTTTT. Translated, it gives CASSLPAGELFF.